Following are 30 T cell receptor beta chains from one sample sequenced in a study of molecular identifiers for immune sequencing clone quantification. TCRdb re-called the PCR reads through MiXCR, storing one row per CDR3 protein. The table has 300,000 to 350,000 distinct CDR3 sequences, 20% to 25% seen once. Material for sequencing was naive CD8+ T cells from blood, with Jurkat cell RNA spiked in. Noted subset: FACS-sorted CD8+CD4-CCR7+CD45RA+ naive T cells. The receptors shown here come from a human donor in good health. Some libraries in this study had Jurkat cell RNA spiked in.

The chain couples TRBV19 to TRBJ2-3, with D unclear. Trimming shortened V by 2 bases and J by 3 bases, and 6 bases separated the two germline ends. CDR1 LNHDA and CDR2 SQIVND come from the germline V gene (reference sequence). CDR3 length: 13 amino acids. The CDR3 spells CASSITPTDTQYF. The CDR3 bases are TGTGCCAGTAGTATAACCCCTACAGATACGCAGTATTTT.

The table lists this clonotype with a few counts. V is TRBV6-2 or TRBV6-3 and J is TRBJ2-7; 12 bases line up with TRBD2. Germline CDR1 reads MNHEY; CDR2 reads SVGEGT. The J segment lost 6 bases and the V segment lost 2 bases, leaving 5 bases of the junction unmatched. CDR3 length equals 15 residues. The DNA of the CDR3 is TGTGCCAGCAGTTACCTGGGACTAGCGGGCCTCGAGCAGTACTTC. Encoded protein: CASSYLGLAGLEQYF.

As to this clonotype: Being one base from a much bigger clone, this may be a read error. The conserved closing phenylalanine or tryptophan is absent in this CDR3, likely reflecting a read error. The rearrangement joins TRBV4-1 to TRBJ1-1; no reliable D call. The CDR3 runs 14 residues. The V and J ends lost 3 bases and 4 bases respectively, with 12 bases between them. The germline V gene has CDR1 MGHRA and CDR2 YSYEKL. The CDR3 sequence: CASSHVSSSTEAFI. The CDR3 nucleotides are TGCGCCAGCAGCCATGTAAGTTCTAGCACTGAAGCTTTCATT.

This clonotype was counted ten times or more. The chain links TRBV28 to TRBJ2-5; 8 positions match TRBD2. Germline CDR1 and CDR2: MDHEN and SYDVKM. The CDR3 contains 14 residues. The J segment lost 3 bases and the V segment lost 5 bases, leaving 5 bases of the junction unmatched. The CDR3 spells CASSPGSGKETQYF. CDR3 coding DNA: TGTGCCAGCAGTCCAGGTAGCGGGAAAGAGACCCAGTACTTC.

About this clonotype: Just one base apart from a much larger clone, this may be a read error. This likely comes from a read error, as the CDR3 has no conserved phenylalanine or tryptophan at its end. This chain uses TRBV9 with TRBJ2-3, with D unresolved. Germline CDR1 is SGDLS and CDR2 is YYNGEE. With 4 bases removed from V and 4 bases from J, the gap between germline ends came to 4 bases. The CDR3 covers 11 residues. The CDR3 bases are TGTGCCAGCAGCATTTCAGATACGCAGTATTCT. Translation: CASSISDTQYS.

CDR3 amino acids: CASSLVGGGAADTQYF. CDR3 coding DNA: TGTGCCAGCAGCTTAGTCGGCGGGGGGGCCGCAGATACGCAGTATTTT. V usage is TRBV11-2 and J usage is TRBJ2-3; TRBD2 aligns across 9 bases. Trimming cost V 1 base and J 4 bases; bases outside gene matches: 6. The CDR3 has 16 residues. The V gene's germline CDR1 is SGHAT and CDR2 FQNNGV.

This clonotype showed up just a few times. This chain connects TRBV30 to TRBJ1-5, with D possibly matching TRBD1 (5 bases). The CDR3 is 18 amino acids. V was trimmed by 0 bases and J by 3 bases, leaving 21 bases between them. Germline-derived CDR1 and CDR2 are GTSNPN and SVGIG (reference sequence). The CDR3 nucleotides are TGTGCCTGGAGTGTAGAGACAGCCACAGGAGTTTCCAATCAGCCCCAGCATTTT. Protein product: CAWSVETATGVSNQPQHF.

This chain connects TRBV7-9 to TRBJ2-2; 7 nucleotides align to TRBD1. Germline V gives CDR1 SEHNR, CDR2 FQNEAQ (reference sequence). J was trimmed by 0 bases and V by 1 base; bases with no gene match: 2. This CDR3 is 16 amino acids long. The CDR3 coding sequence is TGTGCCAGCAGCTTAGACGACAGGGCGAACACCGGGGAGCTGTTTTTT. Encoded protein: CASSLDDRANTGELFF.

Regarding this clonotype: A much larger clone differs by one base, so this may be a read error. The V and J genes are TRBV28 and TRBJ2-3; D call uncertain. The J call may be in error: the DNA end matches TRBJ1-5 better. The CDR3 sequence is 14 residues long. CDR1 and CDR2 (germline): MDHEN, SYDVKM. The CDR3, as DNA: TGTGCCAGCAGTCCCGACATGAGCACAGATACGCAGCATTTT. Amino acids: CASSPDMSTDTQHF.

This chain connects TRBV20-1 to TRBJ2-7, with 9 bases aligning to TRBD2. V was pared by 3 bases and J by 2 bases, with 8 bases of the junction left unmatched. CDR1 is DFQATT, CDR2 SNEGSKA, per germline (reference sequence). This CDR3 spans 15 amino acids. The CDR3 is CSARPTSGGTYEQYF. As DNA, the CDR3 is TGCAGTGCTAGGCCGACTAGCGGAGGTACCTACGAGCAGTACTTC.

This clonotype was detected once. One end of the junction does not line up with germline, which may come from a read error. J is TRBJ2-7 and V is TRBV4-3; 8 nucleotides agree with TRBD2. The CDR3 length is 18 residues. Germline V lookup: CDR1 LGHNA, CDR2 YSLEER. The CDR3 reads CAGSQDYRRLASSYEQYF. CDR3 coding DNA: TGCGCCGGCAGCCAAGATTATCGAAGACTAGCGAGCTCGTACGAGCAGTACTTC.

The sample holds one count of this clonotype. This could be a read error, since a much larger clone is one nucleotide away. V is TRBV28 and J is TRBJ2-7; 10 nucleotides agree with TRBD2. V was pared by 5 bases and J by 5 bases, with 15 bases of the junction left unmatched. The CDR3 length is 17 residues. CDR1 is MDHEN, CDR2 SYDVKM, per germline. The CDR3 nucleotides are TGTGCCAGCAGTAACCCCCCCGGGACTAGCGCTTTTCACGAGCAGTACTTC. Translating it yields CASSNPPGTSAFHEQYF.

Of note for this clonotype: A much larger clone is a single base away; this may be a read error. The chain couples TRBV5-4 to TRBJ1-4; perhaps TRBD1 as D (6 bases). This CDR3 contains 15 residues. Germline assignment: CDR1 SGHNT and CDR2 YYREEE (reference sequence). CDR3 amino acids: CASGFYGTGNEKLFF. CDR3 nucleotides: TGTGCCAGCGGCTTCTATGGAACAGGGAATGAAAAACTGTTTTTT.

With regard to this clonotype: One base away lies a much larger clone, so this may be a sequencing read error. V and J are TRBV20-1 and TRBJ2-3, with 11 bases fitting TRBD2. Germline V gene sequence: CDR1 DFQATT, CDR2 SNEGSKA (reference sequence). The CDR3 runs 16 residues. The chain's CDR3 is CRAIPGLAAGPSAQYF. In DNA form, the CDR3 reads TGCCGTGCCATCCCGGGACTAGCGGCGGGTCCGAGTGCGCAGTATTTT.

For this clonotype: With a much larger clone just one base away, this may be a read error. The chain links TRBV6-2 or TRBV6-3 to TRBJ1-5; D is unclear. Gene TRBJ2-3 matches the end of the DNA better, so the J call may be wrong. The CDR3 has 14 residues. Germline V lookup: CDR1 MNHEY, CDR2 SVGEGT. The CDR3 loop reads CASTSVNSNQPQYF. The CDR3 nucleotides read TGTGCCAGCACATCAGTGAATAGCAATCAGCCCCAGTATTTT.

The chain has TRBV2 and TRBJ2-4, with 10 bases identical to TRBD2. After removal of 5 bases from V and 5 bases from J, the junction contained 6 bases not matched to a gene. Germline V gives CDR1 SNHLY, CDR2 FYNNEI. This CDR3 is built from 15 residues. The CDR3 reads CASSPVGLAENIQYF. CDR3 coding DNA: TGTGCCAGCAGTCCCGTAGGACTAGCGGAAAACATTCAGTACTTC.

This clonotype was counted ten times or more. This sequence joins TRBV2 and TRBJ2-5, with D perhaps being TRBD1 or TRBD2 (5 bases each). Trimming removed 5 bases from V and 3 bases from J, with 22 bases in between. The germline CDR1 and CDR2 sequences are SNHLY and FYNNEI. This CDR3 is built from 17 residues. The CDR3 sequence is CASSTLPSKGPKETQYF. The CDR3 DNA is TGTGCCAGCAGTACTCTACCCTCCAAGGGACCTAAAGAGACCCAGTACTTC.

Only one count was recorded for this clonotype. A much larger clone lies a single base off, so this may be a read error. CDR3 amino acids: CVSSLSVGPYEQYF. In DNA form, the CDR3 reads TGTGTCAGCAGTTTATCTGTGGGACCCTACGAGCAGTACTTC. The rearrangement links TRBV27 to TRBJ2-7, with D possibly called TRBD1 or TRBD2 (5 bases each). The germline V gene encodes CDR1 MNHEY and CDR2 SMNVEV (reference sequence). The CDR3 consists of 14 residues.

At least ten counts were recorded for this clonotype. This chain links TRBV9 with TRBJ2-3; D possibly corresponds to TRBD1 (6 bases). The CDR3 contains 13 residues. From germline, CDR1 is SGDLS and CDR2 YYNGEE. V lost 3 bases and J 6 bases, leaving 11 bases between the germline ends. This chain's CDR3 is CASSGTGTDTQYF. For the CDR3, the DNA is TGTGCCAGCAGCGGAACAGGGACGGATACGCAGTATTTT. The full variable domain, with the rest looked up from reference TRBV9 and TRBJ2-3, is DSGVTQTPKHLITATGQRVTLRCSPRSGDLSVYWYQQSLDQGLQFLIQYYNGEERAKGNILERFSAQQFPDLHSELNLSSLELGDSALYFCASSGTGTDTQYFGPGTRLTVL.

There are many counts of this clonotype. The chain couples TRBV20-1 to TRBJ2-3; 8 bases map to TRBD2. CDR1 and CDR2 (germline): DFQATT, SNEGSKA (reference sequence). The CDR3 has 14 amino acids. With V trimmed by 6 bases and J by 3 bases, 8 bases remained unmatched. CDR3 protein: CSAKLAAPTDTQYF. DNA of the CDR3: TGCAGTGCAAAACTAGCGGCACCGACAGATACGCAGTATTTT.

Comments on this clonotype: Given a much more abundant clone one base away, this may be a read error. The chain links TRBV27 to TRBJ1-6, with TRBD1 identical over 7 bases. Germline V gene sequence: CDR1 MNHEY, CDR2 SMNVEV (reference sequence). The CDR3 has 15 residues. CDR3 residues: CASSPGTAYNSPPHF. In DNA form, the CDR3 reads TGTGCCAGCAGTCCCGGGACAGCTTATAATTCACCCCCCCACTTT.

In this sample, this clonotype turned up many times. The V call is TRBV14, the J call TRBJ2-3; 8 positions match TRBD1. The CDR3 sequence is 15 residues long. Germline V gives CDR1 SGHDN, CDR2 FVKESK. The V and J ends lost 3 bases and 3 bases, in that order; junction bases with no gene match: 5. The CDR3 sequence: CASSQNRGRTDTQYF. For the CDR3, the DNA is TGTGCCAGCAGCCAGAACAGGGGGAGAACAGATACGCAGTATTTT.

This clonotype has at least ten counts. The chain couples TRBV7-2 to TRBJ2-7; either TRBD1 or TRBD2 may fit D (5 bases each). Germline V CDR1 and CDR2: SGHTA, FQGNSA. The CDR3 runs to 13 residues. Trimming shortened V by 6 bases and J by 4 bases, and 13 bases separated the two germline ends. The CDR3 nucleotides read TGTGCCAGCAGTTCCGGGGCTCCTTACGAGCAGTACTTC. Translation: CASSSGAPYEQYF.

This clonotype was observed many times. V and J are TRBV5-6 and TRBJ2-7, with 13 bases identical to TRBD2. Trimming cost V 4 bases and J 2 bases; bases outside gene matches: 6. This CDR3 contains 16 residues. Germline V gene data show CDR1 as SGHDT and CDR2 as YYEEEE. The DNA for the CDR3 is TGTGCCAGCAGCGGAATGGGACTAGCGGGAACCTACGAGCAGTACTTC. It is translated as CASSGMGLAGTYEQYF.

This clonotype was found many times. The V and J genes are TRBV20-1 and TRBJ2-3; D is undetermined. V lost 1 base and J lost 1, with 0 bases in between. Germline assignment: CDR1 DFQATT and CDR2 SNEGSKA (reference sequence). This CDR3 has 11 residues. The CDR3 DNA sequence: TGCAGTGCTAGAGGCACAGATACGCAGTATTTT. Translation gives CSARGTDTQYF.

This clonotype was detected ten times or more. This chain connects TRBV7-2 to TRBJ1-5, with TRBD1 identical over 8 bases. V trimming: 1 base; J trimming: 0 bases; junction bases outside the gene matches: 17. From germline, CDR1 is SGHTA and CDR2 FQGNSA. The CDR3 loop spans 21 amino acids. The CDR3 DNA reads as TGTGCCAGCAGCTTAGAACCTGCCGGGACAGGAGACGCCTATAGCAATCAGCCCCAGCATTTT. Its translation: CASSLEPAGTGDAYSNQPQHF.

In its sample, this clonotype was seen many times. The chain employs TRBV7-2 and TRBJ2-3; D is possibly TRBD1 or TRBD2 (6 bases each). The ends were cut back, 6 bases at V and 3 bases at J, with 19 bases in the middle. The CDR3 consists of 16 residues. The germline gives CDR1 SGHTA, CDR2 FQGNSA. The CDR3 loop reads CASRWGAGVATDTQYF. The CDR3 DNA reads as TGTGCCAGCAGGTGGGGGGCAGGGGTCGCAACAGATACGCAGTATTTT.

Regarding this clonotype: A single base separates this from a much larger clone, so it may be a read error. Because it lacks the conserved phenylalanine or tryptophan at the end, this CDR3 is likely a read error. The genes are TRBV6-6 and TRBJ2-3; no reliable D call. CDR1 and CDR2 from the germline V gene are MNHNY and SVGAGI (reference sequence). Trimming took off 3 bases at V and 2 bases at J, with 9 bases between the two ends. The CDR3 spans 14 residues. As DNA, the CDR3 is TGTGCCAGCAGTTATACAGATACCACAGATACGCAGTATCTT. Protein sequence: CASSYTDTTDTQYL.

On this clonotype itself: This may stem from a read error, because a much larger clone lies one nucleotide away. The V and J genes are TRBV7-2 and TRBJ2-1; tentative D call: TRBD2 (5 bases). V was trimmed by 11 bases and J by 9 bases, leaving 20 bases between them. Germline assignment: CDR1 SGHTA and CDR2 FQGNSA. The CDR3 sequence is 13 residues long. As DNA, the CDR3 is TGTGCCGGCACCCCGGCGGGCGCCCTTGAGCAGTTCTTC. Amino acids: CAGTPAGALEQFF. The full variable domain, with the rest looked up from reference TRBV7-2 and TRBJ2-1, is GAGVSQSPSNKVTEKGKDVELRCDPISGHTALYWYRQSLGQGLEFLIYFQGNSAPDKSGLPSDRFSAERTGGSVSTLTIQRTQQEDSAVYLCAGTPAGALEQFFGPGTRLTVL.

This clonotype was seen only a few times. The chain employs TRBV5-1 and TRBJ2-7, with D possibly TRBD1 on 5 matching bases. V was pared by 2 bases and J by 2 bases, with 11 bases between. CDR1 is SGHRS and CDR2 is YFSETQ in the germline V gene. This CDR3 contains 14 residues. The CDR3 DNA follows: TGCGCCAGCAGCTTTTGGCAGGGCGCCTACGAGCAGTACTTC. Its translation is CASSFWQGAYEQYF.